This T cell receptor (beta chain) was recorded in a study of blood T cell repertoires in COVID-19. Germline trimming cut 6 bases from V and 0 bases from J; bases unmatched to any gene: 19. Germline CDR1 SQVTM, CDR2 ANQGSEA. The CDR3 is 18 amino acids. The protocol was immunoSEQ multiplex PCR, while the TCRdb copy is restricted to in-frame clones and leaves out a portion. The repertoire consists of 200,000 to 250,000 clones, with approximately 84% occurring once and the leading ten covering about 4%. The rearrangement links TRBV29-1 to TRBJ2-7; 8 bases map to TRBD2. This receptor was taken from a man aged 45-65 years with acute or convalescent COVID-19. Sequenced sample: peripheral blood. This CDR3 is CSVSGGTALIPSSYEQYF. As DNA, the CDR3 is TGCAGCGTCTCGGGGGGGACCGCCTTAATACCAAGCTCCTACGAGCAGTACTTC.